This T cell receptor (beta chain) was profiled in a study of blood T cell repertoires in COVID-19. Clones were read by immunoSEQ multiplex PCR, and TCRdb kept only the in-frame ones, dropping some. The sample includes 150,000 to 160,000 clones, around 90% seen only once; the top ten take 0.45% to 0.65%. The CDR3 runs 15 residues. CDR1 is LGHNA, CDR2 YSLEER, per germline. V lost 4 bases to trimming and J lost 0 bases, with 11 bases between them. The specimen was peripheral blood. The chain carries TRBV4-3 and TRBJ2-3; D is possibly TRBD2 (5 bases). This clonotype was sampled from a man aged 50 to 60 with acute or convalescent COVID-19. CDR3 residues: CASSPTGSSTDTQYF. CDR3 DNA sequence: TGCGCCAGCAGCCCAACGGGATCAAGCACAGATACGCAGTATTTT.